This passage covers 19 T cell receptor beta chains from one sample sequenced in a study of OX40 agonist ivuxolimab in advanced cancers. Method: immunoSEQ multiplex PCR; TCRdb's copy keeps in-frame clones and lacks some. Of about 88,000 clones in the sample, about 85% were seen once. Sample: CD4+ or CD8+ T cells sorted from blood, taken in a trial of the OX40 agonist ivuxolimab. Every receptor here comes from an adult with an advanced solid tumor such as melanoma, head and neck, liver or kidney cancer.

The rearrangement uses TRBV6-1 and TRBJ2-3, with 9 positions matching TRBD2. J lost 5 bases, V lost 3 bases, and 0 bases had no gene match. CDR1 and CDR2 from the germline V gene are MNHNS and SASEGT. This CDR3 comprises 13 residues. Here the CDR3 reads CASSDSGRDTQYF. CDR3 nucleotide sequence: TGTGCCAGCAGTGATAGCGGGAGAGATACGCAGTATTTT.

The chain uses TRBV25-1 and TRBJ1-2; D gene ambiguous. CDR1 and CDR2 (germline): MGHDK, SYGVNS. The CDR3 spans 14 residues. With 1 base removed from V and 8 bases from J, the gap between germline ends came to 14 bases. CDR3 bases: TGTGCCAGCAGTGAATCGCTGGGTCGGTGGGGCTACACCTTC. Encoded protein: CASSESLGRWGYTF.

The genes are TRBV2 and TRBJ2-2; D gene uncertain. V was clipped by 4 bases and J by 4 bases, with 10 bases between them. Germline assignment: CDR1 SNHLY and CDR2 FYNNEI. The CDR3 length is 14 residues. CDR3 sequence: CASSVLQSTGELFF. The CDR3 region has the DNA TGTGCCAGCAGTGTCTTACAGAGCACCGGGGAGCTGTTTTTT.

V is TRBV7-9 and J is TRBJ2-4; no firm D call. V was trimmed by 6 bases and J by 1 base, leaving 13 bases between them. Germline CDR1 is SEHNR and CDR2 is FQNEAQ (reference sequence). The CDR3 length is 15 residues. The CDR3 sequence is CASRPWDAAKNIQYF. In DNA form, the CDR3 reads TGTGCCAGCAGGCCGTGGGATGCGGCCAAAAACATTCAGTACTTC.

The chain has TRBV7-2 and TRBJ2-7; TRBD2 matches 8 bases. The germline V gene encodes CDR1 SGHTA and CDR2 FQGNSA. CDR3 length: 15 residues. The junction had 5 bases not matched to a gene; V was cut back by 1 base and J by 3 bases. CDR3: CASSLVRAGVYEQYV. The CDR3 nucleotides are TGTGCCAGCAGCTTAGTGCGAGCGGGAGTCTACGAGCAGTACGTC.

The chain couples TRBV5-1 to TRBJ2-5; TRBD1 agrees at 9 bases. Trimming removed 0 bases from V and 5 bases from J; junction bases left unmatched: 11. The CDR3 spans 17 residues. From germline, CDR1 is SGHRS and CDR2 YFSETQ. The CDR3 reads CASSLGVMGTGTETQYF. The CDR3 DNA follows: TGCGCCAGCAGCTTGGGAGTTATGGGGACAGGGACGGAGACCCAGTACTTC.

This clone was detected only once. This sequence joins TRBV29-1 and TRBJ1-4; TRBD1 agrees at 7 bases. CDR1 and CDR2 from the germline V gene are SQVTM and ANQGSEA. The CDR3 consists of 15 residues. After removal of 6 bases from V and 7 bases from J, the junction contained 14 bases not matched to a gene. The DNA for the CDR3 is TGCAGCGTGGGACAGACGGGGGAATACGGTGAAAAACTGTTTTTT. It yields the protein CSVGQTGEYGEKLFF.

CDR3 region: CASSRDYYEQYF. CDR3 sequence (DNA): TGTGCCAGCAGCCGGGACTACTACGAGCAGTACTTC. V usage is TRBV7-9 and J usage is TRBJ2-7; 7 bases match TRBD2. Germline V gene sequence: CDR1 SEHNR, CDR2 FQNEAQ (reference sequence). The CDR3 consists of 12 residues. With 5 bases clipped from V and 3 bases from J, the junction kept 1 base outside the gene matches.

The chain couples TRBV10-3 to TRBJ2-4; D is uncertain. The V and J ends lost 4 bases and 5 bases respectively, with 6 bases between them. The CDR3 is 12 amino acids. The germline V gene encodes CDR1 ENHRY and CDR2 SYGVKD. The CDR3 is CAISGIENIQYF. CDR3 bases: TGTGCCATCAGTGGGATTGAAAACATTCAGTACTTC.

This clone has a single count. The chain combines TRBV5-6 with TRBJ1-1; possibly TRBD1 for D (5 bases). This CDR3 comprises 17 residues. V gave up 2 bases and J gave up 0 bases, with 17 bases separating them. Germline V gene lookup returns CDR1 SGHDT and CDR2 YYEEEE. The CDR3 spells CASSLVGAAAMNTEAFF. CDR3 in DNA: TGTGCCAGCAGCTTAGTTGGGGCCGCTGCCATGAACACTGAAGCTTTCTTT.

The table lists this clone with a count of one. The V call is TRBV6-6, the J call TRBJ2-1; unclear D gene. The V gene's germline CDR1 is MNHNY and CDR2 SVGAGI (reference sequence). The V end was cut by 6 bases, the J end by 3 bases, with 18 bases between. The CDR3 is 16 residues long. The CDR3 protein is CASRSGLPTIYNEQFF. As DNA, the CDR3 is TGTGCCAGCAGATCTGGGCTACCCACTATCTACAATGAGCAGTTCTTC.

The rearrangement links TRBV5-1 to TRBJ2-7, with TRBD2 matching 14 bases. The germline CDR1 and CDR2 sequences are SGHRS and YFSETQ. CDR3 length equals 13 residues. V shed 7 bases, J shed 8 bases, and the junction held 5 bases outside the gene matches. The CDR3 loop is CASGGTSGSKQYF. DNA of the CDR3: TGCGCCAGCGGCGGGACTAGCGGGAGTAAGCAGTACTTC.

V gene TRBV2 combines with J gene TRBJ1-6; D gene ambiguous. Germline V lookup: CDR1 SNHLY, CDR2 FYNNEI. Trimming shortened V by 4 bases and J by 0 bases, and 10 bases separated the two germline ends. The CDR3 has 16 amino acids. The CDR3 DNA follows: TGTGCCAGCAGTGGGCAGGCGAGCTCCTATAATTCACCCCTCCACTTT. Its translation: CASSGQASSYNSPLHF.

The rearrangement joins TRBV18 to TRBJ1-6; TRBD1 matches at 10 bases. The CDR3 spans 16 residues. V lost 4 bases, J lost 5 bases, and 5 bases stayed unmatched. Germline V gene sequence: CDR1 KGHSH, CDR2 LQKENI. The CDR3 protein is CASSLDRGLNNSPLHF. As DNA, the CDR3 is TGTGCCAGCTCACTAGACAGGGGGCTTAATAATTCACCCCTCCACTTT.

This chain joins TRBV5-1 and TRBJ2-1; TRBD2 might be the D (6 bases). Germline V gives CDR1 SGHRS, CDR2 YFSETQ. The ends were cut back, 0 bases at V and 6 bases at J, with 19 bases in the middle. CDR3 length: 17 amino acids. CDR3 bases: TGCGCCAGCAGCTTGGTTCTTGCGGGGCCGGGGTTCAATGAGCAGTTCTTC. Translation: CASSLVLAGPGFNEQFF. The full variable domain, in which reference TRBV5-1 and TRBJ2-1 provide the parts outside the CDR3, is KAGVTQTPRYLIKTRGQQVTLSCSPISGHRSVSWYQQTPGQGLQFLFEYFSETQRNKGNFPGRFSGRQFSNSRSEMNVSTLELGDSALYLCASSLVLAGPGFNEQFFGPGTRLTVL.

This chain connects TRBV7-9 to TRBJ2-2; D may be TRBD1 (6 bases). With 5 bases removed from V and 9 bases from J, the gap between germline ends came to 16 bases. Germline loops: CDR1 SEHNR, CDR2 FQNEAQ (reference sequence). The length of the CDR3 is 14 residues. Written as DNA, the CDR3 is TGTGCCAGCAGCGCCACGAGGACAGTGTGGGAGCTGTTTTTT. Translation gives CASSATRTVWELFF.

This clone was recorded at least ten times. This chain uses TRBV6-1 with TRBJ1-2; D uncertain. The CDR3 is 14 residues long. Trimming left V 0 bases short and J 5 bases short, with 10 bases between. CDR1 is MNHNS and CDR2 is SASEGT in the germline V gene. The CDR3 DNA sequence: TGTGCCAGCAGTGAAGCGCTTTCGGGGTATGGCTACACCTTC. Translated: CASSEALSGYGYTF.

This clone was picked up a small number of times. The rearrangement uses TRBV11-2 and TRBJ1-4, with D unresolved. The ends were cut back, 5 bases at V and 10 bases at J, with 17 bases in the middle. Germline V gene lookup returns CDR1 SGHAT and CDR2 FQNNGV. This CDR3 contains 14 residues. CDR3 bases: TGTGCCAGCAGCCCCGGACCTAATGAGGGAAAACTGTTTTTT. This encodes CASSPGPNEGKLFF.

V gene TRBV21-1 combines with J gene TRBJ2-5; TRBD2 reflects the table's D call only, with no check against the DNA. TRBV21-1 is recorded as a pseudogene. The length of the CDR3 is 17 residues. The CDR3 loop is CASSKVRRGATFCTQYF. Written as DNA, the CDR3 is TGTGCCAGCAGCAAAGTCCGGCGGGGGGCGACTTTCTGTACCCAGTACTTC.